The next 20 T cell receptor beta chains were all read from a single sample in a study of blood T cell repertoires in COVID-19. Here immunoSEQ multiplex PCR was the method, and the copy in TCRdb shows in-frame clones only, minus some. This table holds nearly 25,000 clones, around 81% found once. The sequenced sample was peripheral blood. The receptor set was obtained from a man between 65 and 79 years old with acute or convalescent COVID-19.

The chain recombines TRBV9 with TRBJ2-5; 7 bases map to TRBD1. In germline, CDR1 is SGDLS, CDR2 YYNGEE. The CDR3 has 13 residues. V shed 4 bases, J shed 4 bases, and the junction held 4 bases outside the gene matches. The DNA for the CDR3 is TGTGCCAGCAGCTCGAGACAGGGAGAGACCCAGTACTTC. Amino acids: CASSSRQGETQYF.

The chain uses TRBV7-8 and TRBJ2-7, with D perhaps matching TRBD1 (5 bases). Germline assignment: CDR1 SGHVS and CDR2 FQNEAQ. This CDR3 is 14 amino acids long. Between the trimmed V and J ends, which lost 5 bases and 1 base, there was a span of 12 bases. In DNA, the CDR3 is TGTGCCAGCAGCCCCCAGGGTAGGTCCTACGAGCAGTACTTC. Translating gives CASSPQGRSYEQYF. Based on the CDR3 plus reference TRBV7-8 and TRBJ2-7, the full variable domain is GAGVSQSPRYKVAKRGQDVALRCDPISGHVSLFWYQQALGQGPEFLTYFQNEAQLDKSGLPSDRFFAERPEGSVSTLKIQRTQQEDSAVYLCASSPQGRSYEQYFGPGTRLTVT.

The chain links TRBV5-1 to TRBJ2-7, with TRBD2 matching over 7 bases. The trim removed 0 bases at V and 6 bases at J, leaving 12 bases unmatched. This CDR3 is built from 16 residues. Germline V gene lookup returns CDR1 SGHRS and CDR2 YFSETQ. Here the CDR3 reads CASSLGHGTTPPEQYF. In DNA, the CDR3 is TGCGCCAGCAGCTTGGGCCATGGGACTACCCCCCCCGAGCAGTACTTC.

The chain combines TRBV6-5 with TRBJ2-7; tentatively, D is TRBD1 (6 bases). V lost 7 bases to trimming and J lost 4 bases, with 14 bases between them. There are 13 residues in the CDR3. Germline assignment: CDR1 MNHEY and CDR2 SVGAGI. The DNA of the CDR3 is TGTGCCAGCAATCGGGACAATACATACGAGCAGTACTTC. This sequence encodes CASNRDNTYEQYF.

This rearrangement joins TRBV13 to TRBJ1-2; 7 positions agree with TRBD1. Germline CDR1 PRHDT, CDR2 FYEKMQ (reference sequence). The CDR3 covers 16 residues. The ends lost 3 bases at V and 5 bases at J; junction bases unmatched: 12. CDR3 residues: CASSFLDREAYYGYTF. The DNA for the CDR3 is TGTGCCAGCAGCTTCCTCGACAGGGAAGCTTATTATGGCTACACCTTC.

The V call is TRBV12-3 or TRBV12-4, the J call TRBJ1-2, with D perhaps matching TRBD1 (5 bases). The CDR3 has 12 amino acids. V was clipped by 8 bases and J by 7 bases, with 14 bases between them. The CDR3 sequence: CASSYGRGGYTF. The CDR3 nucleotides read TGTGCCAGCTCCTACGGTAGGGGTGGCTACACCTTC.

The chain combines TRBV2 with TRBJ1-5, with 10 bases lining up with TRBD1. Germline V gives CDR1 SNHLY, CDR2 FYNNEI. V lost 9 bases to trimming and J lost 7 bases; unmatched junction nucleotides: 3. This CDR3 has 12 residues. The CDR3 here is CARGTGDQPQHF. The CDR3 DNA reads as TGTGCCAGAGGGACAGGGGACCAGCCCCAGCATTTT.

CDR3: CASSITTSTEAFF. As DNA, the CDR3 is TGTGCCAGTAGTATTACGACAAGCACTGAAGCTTTCTTT. This sequence joins TRBV19 and TRBJ1-1; D uncertain. Germline loops: CDR1 LNHDA, CDR2 SQIVND (reference sequence). The V and J ends lost 3 bases and 4 bases respectively, with 9 bases between them. The CDR3 loop spans 13 amino acids.

The rearrangement uses TRBV23-1 and TRBJ2-7; 9 nucleotides line up with TRBD2. TRBV23-1 is an ORF; its function is uncertain. The CDR3 loop spans 17 amino acids. The CDR3 DNA follows: TGCGCGAAGCACCGGGCGGGAGGGCCTAGAGCGGGCTACGAGCAGTACTTC. Translated, it gives CAKHRAGGPRAGYEQYF.

This chain connects TRBV7-9 to TRBJ1-1, with D tentatively TRBD1 (5 bases). CDR1 and CDR2 (germline): SEHNR, FQNEAQ (reference sequence). CDR3 length: 15 residues. V dropped 3 bases and J dropped 4 bases, with 15 bases sitting between them. The CDR3 nucleotides are TGTGCCAGCAGCTTCGTAGGGGCTTCTAGCACTGAAGCTTTCTTT. As protein: CASSFVGASSTEAFF.

This clone was seen a handful of times. The rearrangement joins TRBV30 to TRBJ1-4; 9 nucleotides match TRBD1. Trimming took 2 bases from V and 7 from J; bases not matched to a gene: 11. The CDR3 runs 16 residues. CDR1 and CDR2 (germline): GTSNPN, SVGIG (reference sequence). The CDR3 DNA is TGTGCCTGGAGTCAAGGGACAGGGATATTAAGTGAAAAACTGTTTTTT. Its protein product is CAWSQGTGILSEKLFF. Full variable domain (remainder filled in from reference TRBV30 and TRBJ1-4): SQTIHQWPATLVQPVGSPLSLECTVEGTSNPNLYWYRQAAGRGLQLLFYSVGIGQISSEVPQNLSASRPQDRQFILSSKKLLLSDSGFYLCAWSQGTGILSEKLFFGSGTQLSVL.

This chain joins TRBV6-6 and TRBJ1-2, with 8 bases matching TRBD1. The CDR3 is 14 residues long. Per germline, CDR1 MNHNY and CDR2 SVGAGI (reference sequence). Losses at the gene ends were 5 bases for V and 6 bases for J; bases not matched to a gene: 8. CDR3: CASSGHRGYDGYTF. The CDR3 region has the DNA TGTGCCAGCAGTGGCCACAGGGGGTACGATGGCTACACCTTC.

The gene calls are TRBV19 and TRBJ1-2; possibly TRBD1 for D (5 bases). V lost 5 bases to trimming and J lost 8 bases, with 18 bases between them. In germline, CDR1 is LNHDA, CDR2 SQIVND (reference sequence). The CDR3 loop spans 14 amino acids. The CDR3 sequence: CASSPGPRVGGYTF. The CDR3 nucleotides read TGTGCCAGTAGTCCCGGCCCCAGGGTGGGCGGCTACACCTTC.

Written as DNA, the CDR3 is TGCGCCAGCAGCCAAGGCCGGGGGGATCAGCCCCAGCATTTT. Translated: CASSQGRGDQPQHF. The chain is built from TRBV4-1 and TRBJ1-5, with a possible D match to TRBD1 (5 bases). This CDR3 comprises 14 residues. Trimming removed 1 base from V and 5 bases from J, with 9 bases in between. Germline CDR1 MGHRA, CDR2 YSYEKL.

V gene TRBV7-8 combines with J gene TRBJ1-5, with TRBD1 identical over 7 bases. The CDR3 has 14 amino acids. Unmatched junction bases numbered 8, after V lost 5 bases and J lost 7 bases. Germline loops: CDR1 SGHVS, CDR2 FQNEAQ. In DNA, the CDR3 is TGTGCCAGCAGCAAACAGGGGTGGGAACAGCCCCAGCATTTT. Protein sequence: CASSKQGWEQPQHF.

The rearrangement links TRBV5-4 to TRBJ2-2; a weak D match, TRBD2 (6 bases). Germline loops: CDR1 SGHNT, CDR2 YYREEE (reference sequence). This CDR3 comprises 13 residues. V lost 8 bases and J lost 5, with 13 bases in between. CDR3: CASRWTTTGELFF. For the CDR3, the DNA is TGTGCCAGTCGGTGGACTACGACCGGGGAGCTGTTTTTT.

The DNA of the CDR3 is TGTGCCAGCAGTTATTCAGGGGCTGGAAACACCATATATTTT. This gives the protein CASSYSGAGNTIYF. The V gene is TRBV11-2, the J gene TRBJ1-3; tentative D call: TRBD1 (6 bases). The length of the CDR3 is 14 residues. Trimming took off 6 bases at V and 2 bases at J, with 11 bases between the two ends. Germline V gives CDR1 SGHAT, CDR2 FQNNGV.

The rearrangement links TRBV5-1 to TRBJ2-1; 10 nucleotides line up with TRBD2. V lost 6 bases to trimming and J lost 7 bases; unmatched junction nucleotides: 4. CDR3 size: 13 residues. From germline, CDR1 is SGHRS and CDR2 YFSETQ. CDR3 DNA: TGCGCCAGCAAAGCGGGAGGGGAGAATGAGCAGTTCTTC. Translation: CASKAGGENEQFF. Variable domain in full (rest from reference TRBV5-1 and TRBJ2-1): KAGVTQTPRYLIKTRGQQVTLSCSPISGHRSVSWYQQTPGQGLQFLFEYFSETQRNKGNFPGRFSGRQFSNSRSEMNVSTLELGDSALYLCASKAGGENEQFFGPGTRLTVL.

V is TRBV7-9 and J is TRBJ1-2, with 8 bases matching TRBD1. V lost 5 bases and J lost 8; bases outside the gene matches: 7. This CDR3 spans 13 amino acids. Germline CDR1 reads SEHNR; CDR2 reads FQNEAQ (reference sequence). The CDR3 loop reads CASSLDRGGGYTF. CDR3 DNA: TGTGCCAGCAGCCTTGACAGGGGCGGGGGCTACACCTTC.

The genes are TRBV2 and TRBJ2-2; 13 bases line up with TRBD2. The germline CDR1 and CDR2 sequences are SNHLY and FYNNEI. J was trimmed by 1 base and V by 6 bases; bases with no gene match: 5. The CDR3 extends over 17 amino acids. The CDR3 DNA sequence: TGTGCCAGCAGGGACCGACTAGCGGGAGGGAACACCGGGGAGCTGTTTTTT. It is translated as CASRDRLAGGNTGELFF.